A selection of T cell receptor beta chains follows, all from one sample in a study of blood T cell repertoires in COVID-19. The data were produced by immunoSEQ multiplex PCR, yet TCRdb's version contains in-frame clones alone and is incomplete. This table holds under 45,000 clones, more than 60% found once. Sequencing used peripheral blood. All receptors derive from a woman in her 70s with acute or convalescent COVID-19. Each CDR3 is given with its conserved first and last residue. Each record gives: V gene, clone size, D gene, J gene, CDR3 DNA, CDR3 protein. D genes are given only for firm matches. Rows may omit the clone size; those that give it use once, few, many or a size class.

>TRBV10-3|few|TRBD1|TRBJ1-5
TGTGCCATCAGTGAGTCGTCGACAGGGAAGCAGCCCCAGCATTTT
CAISESSTGKQPQHF
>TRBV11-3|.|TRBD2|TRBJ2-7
TGTGCCAGCAGCCCCGGCAACTGGACTAGCGGCGCCTACGAGCAGTACTTC
CASSPGNWTSGAYEQYF
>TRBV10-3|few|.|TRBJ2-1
TGTGCCATCAGTGATGGCTACGACGCGGGCGGTGAGCAGTTCTTC
CAISDGYDAGGEQFF
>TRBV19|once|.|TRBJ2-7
TGTGCCAGTAGTATTCAGGCGCGCCTAACCAACGAGCAGTACTTC
CASSIQARLTNEQYF
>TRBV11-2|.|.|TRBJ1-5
TGTGCCAGCAGCTTAGTAGGGGGGGATCAGCCCCAGCATTTT
CASSLVGGDQPQHF
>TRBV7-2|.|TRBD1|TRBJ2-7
TGTGCCAGCAGCTCCCCGGGACAGAGCTCCTACGAGCAGTACTTC
CASSSPGQSSYEQYF
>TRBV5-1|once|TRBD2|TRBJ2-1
TGCGCCAGCAGCTTGCAGGTAGCGGGGCATGGTGATGAGCAGTTCTTC
CASSLQVAGHGDEQFF
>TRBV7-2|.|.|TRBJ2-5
TGTGCCAGCAGCTTAAGGGAACACAGGGAAGAGACCCAGTACTTC
CASSLREHREETQYF
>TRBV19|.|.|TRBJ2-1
TGTGCCAGTAGTATCACATTCCGTGTCAGGGACAATGAGCAGTTCTTC
CASSITFRVRDNEQFF
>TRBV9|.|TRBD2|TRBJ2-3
TGTGCCAGCAGCGTCGGGACTAGCGGGAGCACAGATACGCAGTATTTT
CASSVGTSGSTDTQYF
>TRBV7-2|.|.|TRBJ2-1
TGTGCCAGCACCCCGTCCCTCAATGAGCAGTTCTTC
CASTPSLNEQFF
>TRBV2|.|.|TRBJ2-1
TGTGCCAGCAGTGTTCGACAGATCAATGAGCAGTTCTTC
CASSVRQINEQFF
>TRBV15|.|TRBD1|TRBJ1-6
TGTGCCACCAGCAGAGATCTCGCGGGACAGGGTTATAATTCACCCCTCCACTTT
CATSRDLAGQGYNSPLHF
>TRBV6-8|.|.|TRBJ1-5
TGTGCCAGCATAGCGATAGGAAAGCCCCAGCATTTT
CASIAIGKPQHF
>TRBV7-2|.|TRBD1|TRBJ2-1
TGTGCCAGCAGCTTAGGACAGGGTCGGAATGAGCAGTTCTTC
CASSLGQGRNEQFF
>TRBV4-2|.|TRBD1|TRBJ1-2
TGTGCCAGCAGCCAGAGCGAAGGGACAGGGACCCTGTGGTATGGCTACACCTTC
CASSQSEGTGTLWYGYTF
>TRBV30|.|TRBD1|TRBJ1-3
TGTGCCTGGAGTAAGGGACAGGGAGGAGGAAACACCATATATTTT
CAWSKGQGGGNTIYF
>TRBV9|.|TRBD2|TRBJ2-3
TGTGCCAGCAGCGGGATAGCGGGGGTGACAGATACGCAGTATTTT
CASSGIAGVTDTQYF
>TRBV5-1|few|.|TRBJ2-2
TGCGCCAGCAGTATTATACTAGCCGACTATCGACCCGGGGAGCTGTTTTTT
CASSIILADYRPGELFF
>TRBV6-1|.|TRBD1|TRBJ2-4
TGTGCCAGCAGTGAACAGGGACAGGGAATTTTCATTCAGTACTTC
CASSEQGQGIFIQYF